This TCR beta chain was documented in a study of CD8+ T cells in alopecia areata. Study-wide points: Lesional scalp exceeded normal scalp in clonality, especially in alopecia totalis/universalis.

As regards this clone: Its antigen is not identified.

The CDR3 runs to 14 residues. CDR1 and CDR2 (germline): SQVTM, ANQGSEA. V dropped 2 bases and J dropped 5; count of bases not matched to a gene: 8. cDNA reverse transcribed from extracted RNA served as the sequencing template. This table comes from immunoSEQ multiplex PCR, and its TCRdb copy is limited to in-frame clones, with some not included. This table holds about 97,000 clones, around 38% found once. Sequenced material: CD4+ T cells sorted from blood. The chain is built from TRBV29-1 and TRBJ2-5; 7 positions agree with TRBD1. This clonotype was sampled from a human donor with alopecia areata. The CDR3 is CSVENYTGAETQYF. The CDR3 region has the DNA TGCAGCGTTGAAAACTACACAGGGGCGGAGACCCAGTACTTC.